The source of this T cell receptor beta chain is a study of blood T cells in healthy people across ages. The wider study: About one barcoded beta molecule per two T cells was the capture yield of template switching. Study-level points and caveats: Long-lived donors exceeded aged donors in naive CD4+ cells and diversity. A roughly linear fall in TCR beta diversity per million T cells was seen with increasing age.

Regarding this clonotype: As yet, its antigen is unknown.

Total RNA amounts of at least 5.5 micrograms were extracted per sample. The CDR3 consists of 15 residues. Germline V gives CDR1 SGHRS, CDR2 YFSETQ. V dropped 1 base and J dropped 5 bases, with 15 bases sitting between them. Primed by a sample-barcoded 5' primer and a J-beta primer mix, a second PCR proceeded for 7 to 11 cycles. Using its own MiXCR run on the 5' RACE reads, TCRdb lists one record per CDR3 protein. The data show under 950,000 distinct CDR3 sequences, 22% seen once. J is TRBJ1-1 and V is TRBV5-1; weak D call: TRBD1 (6 bases). This receptor was identified in a man in his sixties or seventies in good health. The sequenced sample consisted of blood. The CDR3 region is CASSLNPGRGTEAFF. The DNA for the CDR3 is TGCGCCAGCAGCTTGAACCCAGGAAGGGGGACTGAAGCTTTCTTT.